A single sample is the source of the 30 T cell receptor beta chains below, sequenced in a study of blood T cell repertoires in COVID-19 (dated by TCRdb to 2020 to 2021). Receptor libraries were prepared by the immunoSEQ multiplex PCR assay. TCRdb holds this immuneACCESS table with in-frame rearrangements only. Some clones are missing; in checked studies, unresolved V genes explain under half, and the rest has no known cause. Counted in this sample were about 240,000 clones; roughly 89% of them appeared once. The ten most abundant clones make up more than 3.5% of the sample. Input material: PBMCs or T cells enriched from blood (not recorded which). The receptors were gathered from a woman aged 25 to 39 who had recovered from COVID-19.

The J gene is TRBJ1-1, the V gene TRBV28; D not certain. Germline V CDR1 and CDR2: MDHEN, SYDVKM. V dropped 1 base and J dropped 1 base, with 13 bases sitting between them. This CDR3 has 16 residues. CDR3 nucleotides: TGTGCCAGCAGTTTATCCCCGTGGAGGGAGAACACTGAAGCTTTCTTT. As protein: CASSLSPWRENTEAFF.

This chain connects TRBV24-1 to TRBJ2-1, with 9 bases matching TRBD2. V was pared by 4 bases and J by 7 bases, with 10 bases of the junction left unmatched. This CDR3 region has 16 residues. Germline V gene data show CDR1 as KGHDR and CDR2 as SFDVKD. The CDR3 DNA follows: TGTGCCACCAGTGACGGGGGACTAGCCGGGCGAAATGAGCAGTTCTTC. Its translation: CATSDGGLAGRNEQFF.

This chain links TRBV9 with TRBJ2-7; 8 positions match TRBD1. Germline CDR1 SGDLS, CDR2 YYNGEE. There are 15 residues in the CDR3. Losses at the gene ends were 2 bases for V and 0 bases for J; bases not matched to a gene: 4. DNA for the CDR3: TGTGCCAGCAGCGTGGGGGACAGGATCTCCTACGAGCAGTACTTC. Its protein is CASSVGDRISYEQYF.

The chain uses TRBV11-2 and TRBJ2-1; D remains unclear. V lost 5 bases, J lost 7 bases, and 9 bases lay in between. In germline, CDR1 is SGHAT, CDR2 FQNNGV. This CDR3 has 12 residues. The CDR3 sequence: CASSLAANEQFF. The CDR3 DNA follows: TGTGCCAGCAGCCTGGCCGCAAATGAGCAGTTCTTC. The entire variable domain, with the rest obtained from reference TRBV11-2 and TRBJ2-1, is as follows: EAGVAQSPRYKIIEKRQSVAFWCNPISGHATLYWYQQILGQGPKLLIQFQNNGVVDDSQLPKDRFSAERLKGVDSTLKIQPAKLEDSAVYLCASSLAANEQFFGPGTRLTVL.

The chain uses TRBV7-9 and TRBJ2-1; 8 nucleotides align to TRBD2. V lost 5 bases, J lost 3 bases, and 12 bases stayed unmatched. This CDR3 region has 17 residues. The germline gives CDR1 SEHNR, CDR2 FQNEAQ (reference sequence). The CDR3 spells CASSLASTGGFYNEQFF. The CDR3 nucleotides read TGTGCCAGCAGCCTCGCCTCGACGGGAGGGTTCTACAATGAGCAGTTCTTC.

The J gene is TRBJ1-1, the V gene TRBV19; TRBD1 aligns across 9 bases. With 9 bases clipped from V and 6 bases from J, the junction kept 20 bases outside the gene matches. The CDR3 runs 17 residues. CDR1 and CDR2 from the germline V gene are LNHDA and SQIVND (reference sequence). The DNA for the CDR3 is TGTGCCAGCACCGGGACAGGGATTCTGGGAGGGTGGGCTGAAGCTTTCTTT. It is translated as CASTGTGILGGWAEAFF.

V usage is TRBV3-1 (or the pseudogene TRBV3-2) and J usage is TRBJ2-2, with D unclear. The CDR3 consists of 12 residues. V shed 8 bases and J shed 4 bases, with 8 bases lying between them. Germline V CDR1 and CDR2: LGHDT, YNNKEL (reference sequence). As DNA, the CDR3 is TGTGCCAGCGTCACTCTCACCGGGGAGCTGTTTTTT. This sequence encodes CASVTLTGELFF.

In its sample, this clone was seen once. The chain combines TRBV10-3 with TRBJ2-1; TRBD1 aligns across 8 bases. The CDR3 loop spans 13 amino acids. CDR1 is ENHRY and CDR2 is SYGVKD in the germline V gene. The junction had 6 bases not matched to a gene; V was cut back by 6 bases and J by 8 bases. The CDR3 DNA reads TGTGCCATCAGGACGACAGGGGAGGATGAGCAGTTCTTC. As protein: CAIRTTGEDEQFF.

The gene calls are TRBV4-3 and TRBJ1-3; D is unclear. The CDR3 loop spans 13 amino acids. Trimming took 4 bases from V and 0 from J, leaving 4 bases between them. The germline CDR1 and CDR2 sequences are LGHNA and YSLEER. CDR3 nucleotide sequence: TGCGCCAGCAGCCCCGGCTCTGGAAACACCATATATTTT. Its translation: CASSPGSGNTIYF.

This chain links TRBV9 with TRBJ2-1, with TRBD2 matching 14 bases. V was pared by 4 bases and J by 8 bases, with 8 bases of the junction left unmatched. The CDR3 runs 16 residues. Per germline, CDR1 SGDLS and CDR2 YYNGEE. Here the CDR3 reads CASSTRLAGGRDEQFF. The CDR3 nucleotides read TGTGCCAGCAGCACCCGACTAGCGGGAGGGCGGGATGAGCAGTTCTTC.

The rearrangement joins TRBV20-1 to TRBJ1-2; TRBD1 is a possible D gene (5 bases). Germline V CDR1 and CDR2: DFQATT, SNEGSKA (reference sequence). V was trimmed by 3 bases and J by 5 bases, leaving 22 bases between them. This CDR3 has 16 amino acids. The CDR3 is CSASYPHGGEGYGYTF. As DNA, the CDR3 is TGCAGTGCTAGTTACCCCCACGGTGGGGAGGGGTATGGCTACACCTTC.

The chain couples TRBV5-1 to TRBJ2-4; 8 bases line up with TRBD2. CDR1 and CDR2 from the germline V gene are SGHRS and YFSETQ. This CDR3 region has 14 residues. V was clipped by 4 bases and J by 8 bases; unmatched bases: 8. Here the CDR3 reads CASSQTSAGDIQYF. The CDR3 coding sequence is TGCGCCAGCAGCCAGACTAGCGCCGGGGACATTCAGTACTTC.

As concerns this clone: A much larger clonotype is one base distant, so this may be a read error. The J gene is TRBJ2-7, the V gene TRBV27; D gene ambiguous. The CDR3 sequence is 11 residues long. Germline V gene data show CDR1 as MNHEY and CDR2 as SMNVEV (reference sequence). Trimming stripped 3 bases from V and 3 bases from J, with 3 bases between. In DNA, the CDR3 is TGTGCCAGCAGTTTCGGCTACGAGCAGTACTTC. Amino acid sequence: CASSFGYEQYF.

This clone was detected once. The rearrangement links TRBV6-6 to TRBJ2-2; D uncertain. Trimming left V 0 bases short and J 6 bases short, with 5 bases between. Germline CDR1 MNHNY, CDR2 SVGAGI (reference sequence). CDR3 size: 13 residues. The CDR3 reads CASSYSRAGELFF. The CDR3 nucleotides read TGTGCCAGCAGTTACTCCCGTGCCGGGGAGCTGTTTTTT.

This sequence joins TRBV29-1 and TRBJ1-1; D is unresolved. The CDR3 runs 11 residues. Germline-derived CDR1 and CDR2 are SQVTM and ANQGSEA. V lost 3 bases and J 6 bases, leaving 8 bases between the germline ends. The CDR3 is CSVDEVPEAFF. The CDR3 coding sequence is TGCAGCGTTGATGAGGTCCCTGAAGCTTTCTTT.

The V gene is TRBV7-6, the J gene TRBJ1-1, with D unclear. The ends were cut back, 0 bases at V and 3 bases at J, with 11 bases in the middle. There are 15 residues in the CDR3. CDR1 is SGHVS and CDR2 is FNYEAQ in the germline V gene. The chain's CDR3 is CASSLAPSGDTEAFF. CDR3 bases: TGTGCCAGCAGCTTAGCCCCATCAGGCGACACTGAAGCTTTCTTT.

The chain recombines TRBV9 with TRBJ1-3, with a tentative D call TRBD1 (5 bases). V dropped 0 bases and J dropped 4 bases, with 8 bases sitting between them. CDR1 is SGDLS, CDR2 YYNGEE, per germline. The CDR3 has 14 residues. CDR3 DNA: TGTGCCAGCAGCGTAGAGGGGAACGGAAACACCATATATTTT. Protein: CASSVEGNGNTIYF.

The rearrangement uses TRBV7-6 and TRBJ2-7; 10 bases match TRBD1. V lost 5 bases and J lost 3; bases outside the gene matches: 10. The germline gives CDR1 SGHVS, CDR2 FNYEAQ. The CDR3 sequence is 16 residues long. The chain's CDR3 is CASSRGTGEIGYEQYF. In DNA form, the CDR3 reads TGTGCCAGCAGCCGTGGGACAGGGGAAATCGGCTACGAGCAGTACTTC.

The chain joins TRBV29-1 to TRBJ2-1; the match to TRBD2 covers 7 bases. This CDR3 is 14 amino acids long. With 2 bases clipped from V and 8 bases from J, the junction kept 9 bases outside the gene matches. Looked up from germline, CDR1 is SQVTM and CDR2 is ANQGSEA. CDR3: CSVEIGLGIDEQFF. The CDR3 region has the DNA TGCAGCGTTGAAATAGGACTAGGAATCGATGAGCAGTTCTTC.

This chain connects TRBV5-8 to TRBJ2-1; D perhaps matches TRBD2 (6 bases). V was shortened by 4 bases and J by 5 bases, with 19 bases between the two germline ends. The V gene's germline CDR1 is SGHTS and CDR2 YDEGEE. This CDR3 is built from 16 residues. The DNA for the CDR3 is TGTGCCAGCAGCCTTGACCGGGACTTCACCGACAATGAGCAGTTCTTC. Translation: CASSLDRDFTDNEQFF.

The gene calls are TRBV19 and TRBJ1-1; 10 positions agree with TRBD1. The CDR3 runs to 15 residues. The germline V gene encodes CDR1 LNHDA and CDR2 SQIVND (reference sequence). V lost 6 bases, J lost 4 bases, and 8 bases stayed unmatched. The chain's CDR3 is CASRQTGGLGTEAFF. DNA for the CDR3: TGTGCCAGTAGGCAGACAGGGGGCTTGGGCACTGAAGCTTTCTTT.

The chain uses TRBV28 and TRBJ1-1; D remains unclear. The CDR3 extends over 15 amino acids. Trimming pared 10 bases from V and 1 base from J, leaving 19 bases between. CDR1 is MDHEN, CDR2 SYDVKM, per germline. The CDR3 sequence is CAIITPLEKNTEAFF. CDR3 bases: TGTGCCATCATTACCCCGTTAGAGAAGAACACTGAAGCTTTCTTT. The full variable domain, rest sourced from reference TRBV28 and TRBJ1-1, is DVKVTQSSRYLVKRTGEKVFLECVQDMDHENMFWYRQDPGLGLRLIYFSYDVKMKEKGDIPEGYSVSREKKERFSLILESASTNQTSMYLCAIITPLEKNTEAFFGQGTRLTVV.

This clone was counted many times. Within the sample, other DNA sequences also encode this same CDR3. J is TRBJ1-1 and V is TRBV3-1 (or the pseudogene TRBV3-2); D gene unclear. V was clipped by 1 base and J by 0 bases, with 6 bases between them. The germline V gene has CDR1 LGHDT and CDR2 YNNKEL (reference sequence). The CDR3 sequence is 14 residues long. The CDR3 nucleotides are TGTGCCAGCAGCCAAGCCGGGATGAACACTGAAGCTTTCTTT. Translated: CASSQAGMNTEAFF.

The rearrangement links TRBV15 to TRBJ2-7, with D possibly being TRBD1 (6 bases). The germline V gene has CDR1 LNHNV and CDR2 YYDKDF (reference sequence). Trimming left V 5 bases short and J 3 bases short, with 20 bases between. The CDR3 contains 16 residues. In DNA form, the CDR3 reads TGTGCCACCAGCGGAACCGGATTCGAAGGGGGCTACGAGCAGTACTTC. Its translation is CATSGTGFEGGYEQYF. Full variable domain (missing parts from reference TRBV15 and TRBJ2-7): DAMVIQNPRYQVTQFGKPVTLSCSQTLNHNVMYWYQQKSSQAPKLLFHYYDKDFNNEADTPDNFQSRRPNTSFCFLDIRSPGLGDTAMYLCATSGTGFEGGYEQYFGPGTRLTVT.

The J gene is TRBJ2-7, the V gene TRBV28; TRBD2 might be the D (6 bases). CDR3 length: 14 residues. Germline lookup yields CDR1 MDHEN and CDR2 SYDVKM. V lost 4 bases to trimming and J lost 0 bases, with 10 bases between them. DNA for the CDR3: TGTGCCAGCAGTTCCGGGACTGGCTCCTACGAGCAGTACTTC. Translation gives CASSSGTGSYEQYF.

The CDR3 reads CASSTGTTTGELFF. Here the CDR3 DNA reads TGTGCCAGTAGTACCGGGACAACGACCGGGGAGCTGTTTTTT. The chain employs TRBV19 and TRBJ2-2; D perhaps matches TRBD1 (6 bases). Trimming shortened V by 4 bases and J by 5 bases, and 11 bases separated the two germline ends. The CDR3 totals 14 residues. Germline-derived CDR1 and CDR2 are LNHDA and SQIVND (reference sequence).

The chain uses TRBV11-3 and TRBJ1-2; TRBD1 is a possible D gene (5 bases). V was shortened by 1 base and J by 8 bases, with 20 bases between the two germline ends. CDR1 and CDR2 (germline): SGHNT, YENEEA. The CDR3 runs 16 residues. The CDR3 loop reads CASSLVKTDPISGYTF. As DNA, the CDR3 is TGTGCCAGCAGCTTAGTGAAGACAGACCCGATCAGCGGCTACACCTTC.

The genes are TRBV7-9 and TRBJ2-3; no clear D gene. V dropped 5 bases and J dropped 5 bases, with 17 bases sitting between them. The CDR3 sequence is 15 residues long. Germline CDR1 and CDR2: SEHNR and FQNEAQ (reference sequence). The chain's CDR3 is CASSLSSGFGDTQYF. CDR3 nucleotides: TGTGCCAGCAGCCTCTCCAGTGGTTTTGGAGATACGCAGTATTTT.

The CDR3 nucleotides are TGTGCCAGCGACCCGGACAGAACAGATACGCAGTATTTT. Translation: CASDPDRTDTQYF. The chain carries TRBV7-2 and TRBJ2-3, with TRBD1 as a possible D gene (6 bases). V was clipped by 8 bases and J by 3 bases, with 12 bases between them. This CDR3 region has 13 residues. In germline, CDR1 is SGHTA, CDR2 FQGNSA. The full variable domain, in which reference TRBV7-2 and TRBJ2-3 provide the parts outside the CDR3, is GAGVSQSPSNKVTEKGKDVELRCDPISGHTALYWYRQSLGQGLEFLIYFQGNSAPDKSGLPSDRFSAERTGGSVSTLTIQRTQQEDSAVYLCASDPDRTDTQYFGPGTRLTVL.

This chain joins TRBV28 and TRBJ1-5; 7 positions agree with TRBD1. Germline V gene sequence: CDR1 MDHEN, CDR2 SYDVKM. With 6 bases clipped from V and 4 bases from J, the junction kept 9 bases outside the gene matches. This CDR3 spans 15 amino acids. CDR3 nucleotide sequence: TGTGCCAGCAGAGCCTCCGGGACAGATAATCAGCCCCAGCATTTT. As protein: CASRASGTDNQPQHF.